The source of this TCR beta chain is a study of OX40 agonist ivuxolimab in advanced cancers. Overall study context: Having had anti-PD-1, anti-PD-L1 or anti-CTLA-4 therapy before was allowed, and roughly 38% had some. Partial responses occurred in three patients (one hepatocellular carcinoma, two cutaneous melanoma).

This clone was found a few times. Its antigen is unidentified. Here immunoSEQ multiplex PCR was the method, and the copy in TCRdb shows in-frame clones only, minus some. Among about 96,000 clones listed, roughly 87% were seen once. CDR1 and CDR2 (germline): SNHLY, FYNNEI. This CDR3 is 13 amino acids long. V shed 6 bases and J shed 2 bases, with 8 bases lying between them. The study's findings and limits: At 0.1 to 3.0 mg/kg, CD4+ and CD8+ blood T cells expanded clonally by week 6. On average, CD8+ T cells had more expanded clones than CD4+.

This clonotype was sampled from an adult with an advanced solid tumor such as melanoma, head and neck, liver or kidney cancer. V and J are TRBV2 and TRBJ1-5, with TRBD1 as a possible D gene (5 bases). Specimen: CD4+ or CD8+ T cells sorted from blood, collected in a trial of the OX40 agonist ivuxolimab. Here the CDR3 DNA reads TGTGCCAGCAGCGGCAGGGGCAATCAGCCCCAGCATTTT. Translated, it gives CASSGRGNQPQHF.